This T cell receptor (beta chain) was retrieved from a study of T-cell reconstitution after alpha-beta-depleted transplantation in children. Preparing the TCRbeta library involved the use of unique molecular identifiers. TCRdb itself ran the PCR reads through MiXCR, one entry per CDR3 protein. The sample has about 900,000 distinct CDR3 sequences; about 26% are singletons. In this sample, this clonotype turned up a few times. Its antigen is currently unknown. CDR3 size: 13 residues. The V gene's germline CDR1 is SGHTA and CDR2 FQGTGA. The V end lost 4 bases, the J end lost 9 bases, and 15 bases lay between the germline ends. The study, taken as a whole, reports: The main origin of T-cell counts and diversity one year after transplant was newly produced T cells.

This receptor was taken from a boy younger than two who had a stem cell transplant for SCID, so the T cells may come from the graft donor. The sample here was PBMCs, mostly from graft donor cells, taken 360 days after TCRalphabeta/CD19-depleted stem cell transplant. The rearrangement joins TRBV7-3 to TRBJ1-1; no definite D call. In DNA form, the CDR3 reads TGTGCCAGCAGCTCCACGGCGGGATCAAAAGCTTTCTTT. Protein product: CASSSTAGSKAFF.